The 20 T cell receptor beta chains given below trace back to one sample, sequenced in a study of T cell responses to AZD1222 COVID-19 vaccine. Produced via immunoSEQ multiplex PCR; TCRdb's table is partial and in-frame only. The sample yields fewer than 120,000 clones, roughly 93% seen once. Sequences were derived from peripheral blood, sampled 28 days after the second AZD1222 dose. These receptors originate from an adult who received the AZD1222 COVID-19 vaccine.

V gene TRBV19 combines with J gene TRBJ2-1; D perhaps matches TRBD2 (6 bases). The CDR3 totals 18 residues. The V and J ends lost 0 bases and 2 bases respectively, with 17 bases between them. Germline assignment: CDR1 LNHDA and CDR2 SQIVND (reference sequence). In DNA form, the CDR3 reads TGTGCCAGTAGTATAGATCGGATACTAGCCCCGACCTACAATGAGCAGTTCTTC. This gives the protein CASSIDRILAPTYNEQFF.

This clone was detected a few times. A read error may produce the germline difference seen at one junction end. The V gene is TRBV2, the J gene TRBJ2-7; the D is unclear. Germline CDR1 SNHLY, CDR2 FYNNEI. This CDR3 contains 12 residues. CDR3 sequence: CASKENPYEQYF. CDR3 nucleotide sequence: TGTGCAAGCAAGGAGAATCCGTACGAGCAGTACTTC.

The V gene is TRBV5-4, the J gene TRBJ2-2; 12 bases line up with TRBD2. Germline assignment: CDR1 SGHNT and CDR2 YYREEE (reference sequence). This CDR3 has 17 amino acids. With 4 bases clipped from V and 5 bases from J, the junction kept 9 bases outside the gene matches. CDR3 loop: CASSHPTSGRETGELFF. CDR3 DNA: TGTGCCAGCAGCCACCCGACTAGCGGGAGAGAGACCGGGGAGCTGTTTTTT.

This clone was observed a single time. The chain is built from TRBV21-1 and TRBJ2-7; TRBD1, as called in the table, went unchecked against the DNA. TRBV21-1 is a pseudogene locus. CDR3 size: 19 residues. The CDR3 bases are TGTGCCAGCAGCAAAGTGGGCAGGGGGTACCCCCCAAGCTCCTACGAGCAGTACTTC. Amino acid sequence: CASSKVGRGYPPSSYEQYF.

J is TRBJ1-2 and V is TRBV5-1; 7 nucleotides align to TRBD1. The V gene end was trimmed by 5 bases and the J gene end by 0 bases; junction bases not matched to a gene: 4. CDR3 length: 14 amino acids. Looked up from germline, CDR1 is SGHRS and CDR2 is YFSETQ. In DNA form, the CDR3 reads TGCGCCAGCAGTTGGGACAGAGCTAACTATGGCTACACCTTC. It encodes CASSWDRANYGYTF. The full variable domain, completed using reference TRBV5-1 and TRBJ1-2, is KAGVTQTPRYLIKTRGQQVTLSCSPISGHRSVSWYQQTPGQGLQFLFEYFSETQRNKGNFPGRFSGRQFSNSRSEMNVSTLELGDSALYLCASSWDRANYGYTFGSGTRLTVV.

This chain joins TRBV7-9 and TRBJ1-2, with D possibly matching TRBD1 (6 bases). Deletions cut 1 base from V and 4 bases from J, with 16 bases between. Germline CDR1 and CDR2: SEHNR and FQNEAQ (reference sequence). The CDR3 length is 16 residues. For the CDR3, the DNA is TGTGCCAGCAGCTTAGTCGCTAGGACAGCGATCTATGGCTACACCTTC. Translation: CASSLVARTAIYGYTF. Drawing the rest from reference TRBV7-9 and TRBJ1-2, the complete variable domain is DTGVSQNPRHKITKRGQNVTFRCDPISEHNRLYWYRQTLGQGPEFLTYFQNEAQLEKSRLLSDRFSAERPKGSFSTLEIQRTEQGDSAMYLCASSLVARTAIYGYTFGSGTRLTVV.

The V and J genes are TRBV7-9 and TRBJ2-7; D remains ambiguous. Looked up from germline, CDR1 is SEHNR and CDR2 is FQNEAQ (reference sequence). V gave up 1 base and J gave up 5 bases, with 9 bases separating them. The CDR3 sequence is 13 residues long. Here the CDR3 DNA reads TGTGCCAGCAGCTTAGGGTTAGACGACGAGCAGTACTTC. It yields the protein CASSLGLDDEQYF.

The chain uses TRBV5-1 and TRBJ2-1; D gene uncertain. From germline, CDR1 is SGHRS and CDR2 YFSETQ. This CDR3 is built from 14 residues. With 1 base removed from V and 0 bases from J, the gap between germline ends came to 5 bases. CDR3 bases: TGCGCCAGCAGCTTGACGAGCTCCTACAATGAGCAGTTCTTC. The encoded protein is CASSLTSSYNEQFF. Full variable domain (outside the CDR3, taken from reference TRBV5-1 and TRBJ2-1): KAGVTQTPRYLIKTRGQQVTLSCSPISGHRSVSWYQQTPGQGLQFLFEYFSETQRNKGNFPGRFSGRQFSNSRSEMNVSTLELGDSALYLCASSLTSSYNEQFFGPGTRLTVL.

This CDR3 is CASSETGGRGEKLFF. CDR3 sequence (DNA): TGTGCCAGCAGTGAGACAGGGGGCCGGGGTGAAAAACTGTTTTTT. The chain recombines TRBV6-4 with TRBJ1-4, with 10 bases fitting TRBD1. Germline V CDR1 and CDR2: MRHNA, SNTAGT. The J segment lost 7 bases and the V segment lost 3 bases, leaving 5 bases of the junction unmatched. The CDR3 extends over 15 amino acids.

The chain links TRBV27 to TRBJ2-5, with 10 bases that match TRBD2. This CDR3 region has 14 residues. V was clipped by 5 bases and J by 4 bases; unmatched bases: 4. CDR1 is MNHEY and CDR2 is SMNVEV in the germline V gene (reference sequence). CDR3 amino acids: CASSERGGPETQYF. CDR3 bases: TGTGCCAGCAGTGAGCGGGGGGGCCCAGAGACCCAGTACTTC.

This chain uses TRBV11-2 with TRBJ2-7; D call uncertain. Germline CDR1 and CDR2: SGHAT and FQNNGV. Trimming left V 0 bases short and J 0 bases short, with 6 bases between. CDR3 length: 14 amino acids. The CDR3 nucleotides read TGTGCCAGCAGCTTAGATGTTCGCTCCTACGAGCAGTACTTC. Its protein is CASSLDVRSYEQYF.

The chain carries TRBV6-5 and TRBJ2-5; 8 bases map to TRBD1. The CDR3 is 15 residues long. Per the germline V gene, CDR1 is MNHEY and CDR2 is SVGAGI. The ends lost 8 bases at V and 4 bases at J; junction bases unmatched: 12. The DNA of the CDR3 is TGTGCCAGCCGAATCCTGACAGGGGCGGTAGAGACCCAGTACTTC. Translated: CASRILTGAVETQYF.

Here the CDR3 reads CASSGRVYEQYF. CDR3 nucleotide sequence: TGTGCCAGCAGCGGCAGGGTCTACGAGCAGTACTTC. The chain has TRBV7-9 and TRBJ2-7; possibly TRBD1 for D (5 bases). Deletions cut 5 bases from V and 3 bases from J, with 8 bases between. CDR1 and CDR2 from the germline V gene are SEHNR and FQNEAQ (reference sequence). The CDR3 totals 12 residues.

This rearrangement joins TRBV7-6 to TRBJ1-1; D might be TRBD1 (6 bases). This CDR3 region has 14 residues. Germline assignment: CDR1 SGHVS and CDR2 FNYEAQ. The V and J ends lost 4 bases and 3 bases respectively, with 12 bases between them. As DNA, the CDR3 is TGTGCCAGCAGCTGGGACCCAGGGGACACTGAAGCTTTCTTT. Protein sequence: CASSWDPGDTEAFF.

This chain's CDR3 is CAISGDFSSKEQYF. The CDR3, as DNA: TGTGCCATCAGTGGGGACTTTTCCTCCAAGGAGCAGTACTTC. V and J are TRBV10-3 and TRBJ2-7; a possible D gene is TRBD2 (6 bases). This CDR3 is built from 14 residues. CDR1 is ENHRY, CDR2 SYGVKD, per germline. V was shortened by 4 bases and J by 7 bases, with 17 bases between the two germline ends.

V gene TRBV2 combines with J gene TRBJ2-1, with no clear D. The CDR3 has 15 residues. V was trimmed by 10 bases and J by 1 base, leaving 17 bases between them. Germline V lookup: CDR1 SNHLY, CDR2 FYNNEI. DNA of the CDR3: TGTGCCACGATAACTCAAATTAGATCCTACAATGAGCAGTTCTTC. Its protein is CATITQIRSYNEQFF.

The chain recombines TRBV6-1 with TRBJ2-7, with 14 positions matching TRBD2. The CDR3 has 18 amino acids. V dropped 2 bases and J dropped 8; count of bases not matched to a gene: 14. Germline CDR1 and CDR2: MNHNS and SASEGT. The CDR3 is CASSERLLRLAGGPQQYF. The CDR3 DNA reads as TGTGCCAGCAGTGAACGCCTTCTTAGACTAGCGGGAGGGCCTCAGCAGTACTTC.

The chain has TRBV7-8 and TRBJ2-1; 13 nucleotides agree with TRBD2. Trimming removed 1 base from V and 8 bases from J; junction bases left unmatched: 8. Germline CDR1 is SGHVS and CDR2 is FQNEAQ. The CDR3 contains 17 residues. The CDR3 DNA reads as TGTGCCAGCAGCTTAGGTGGGGGACTAGCGGGATTGTATGAGCAGTTCTTC. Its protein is CASSLGGGLAGLYEQFF.

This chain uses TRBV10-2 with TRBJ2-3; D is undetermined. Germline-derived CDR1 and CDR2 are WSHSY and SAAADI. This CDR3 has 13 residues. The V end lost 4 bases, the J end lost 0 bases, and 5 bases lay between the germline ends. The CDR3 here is CASSGHSTDTQYF. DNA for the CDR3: TGCGCCAGCAGTGGTCATAGCACAGATACGCAGTATTTT.

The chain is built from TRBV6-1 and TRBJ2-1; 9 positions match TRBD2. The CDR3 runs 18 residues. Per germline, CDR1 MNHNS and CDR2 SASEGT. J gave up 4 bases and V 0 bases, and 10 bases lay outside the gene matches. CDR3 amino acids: CASSEAAPFSGSYNEQFF. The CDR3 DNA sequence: TGTGCCAGCAGTGAAGCCGCACCTTTTAGCGGGAGTTACAATGAGCAGTTCTTC.